This T cell receptor (beta chain) was sequenced in a study of pediatric ulcerative colitis. Study in general: Most patients had pancolitis, and two had left-sided colitis.

About this clone itself: Its antigen is not identified.

Sequencing was performed with immunoSEQ multiplex PCR; in TCRdb, only in-frame clones are kept and a portion is missing. Altogether tens of thousands of clones are present, roughly nine tenths being singletons, with the ten largest covering approximately 3.4%. Whole-study results and caveats: Clonal expansions reduced rectal repertoire diversity in acute severe colitis. All ulcerative colitis patients, but no controls, carried a couple of rectal clonotypes. Blood-rectal clonal overlap within each person was significantly higher in ulcerative colitis patients than controls.

J was trimmed by 2 bases and V by 0 bases; bases with no gene match: 3. Germline V gene sequence: CDR1 SGHVS, CDR2 FNYEAQ. The CDR3 loop spans 18 amino acids. Sequencing input: blood. The receptor was isolated from a boy between 10 and 17 years old with severe ulcerative colitis. V gene TRBV7-6 combines with J gene TRBJ2-5; TRBD2 aligns across 16 bases. The CDR3 protein is CASSLAGLAGGQQETQYF. CDR3 coding DNA: TGTGCCAGCAGCTTAGCGGGACTAGCGGGAGGGCAACAAGAGACCCAGTACTTC.